Below, 2 T cell receptor beta chains from the same sample are listed, as sequenced in a study of vaccination and CD4 T cells after COVID-19. Treatment reported: approximately 11-day PBMC culture with coronavirus spike peptide pools or control peptides (ViraFEST assay). For these TCRs, the target antigens are not known. The Oncomine TCR Beta short-read assay generated sequence data from the DNA of cultured CD4+ T cells. TCRdb recomputed calls from the PCR reads with MiXCR, one row per CDR3 protein. The sample comprises 17,000 or so distinct CDR3 sequences, 20% to 25% of which are singletons, and roughly 8.5% rests with the top ten. Material for sequencing was cultured CD4+ T cells from blood. These TCRs come from a human donor with COVID-19.

The J gene is TRBJ2-2, the V gene TRBV29-1; D remains ambiguous. Trimming pared 4 bases from V and 4 bases from J, leaving 10 bases between. Germline V gene data show CDR1 as SQVTM and CDR2 as ANQGSEA. The CDR3 is 13 amino acids. The CDR3 loop reads CSVGLGRTGELFF. The CDR3 DNA reads as TGCAGCGTTGGGCTTGGACGCACCGGGGAGCTGTTTTTT.

This clonotype was recorded a few times. The chain carries TRBV19 and TRBJ1-4, with 8 nucleotides matching TRBD1. V was clipped by 5 bases and J by 8 bases; unmatched bases: 10. The CDR3 has 15 residues. Germline V gene data show CDR1 as LNHDA and CDR2 as SQIVND (reference sequence). The DNA for the CDR3 is TGTGCCAGTAGTGGCCCCAGGGGGCATGGGGAAAAACTGTTTTTT. As protein: CASSGPRGHGEKLFF.